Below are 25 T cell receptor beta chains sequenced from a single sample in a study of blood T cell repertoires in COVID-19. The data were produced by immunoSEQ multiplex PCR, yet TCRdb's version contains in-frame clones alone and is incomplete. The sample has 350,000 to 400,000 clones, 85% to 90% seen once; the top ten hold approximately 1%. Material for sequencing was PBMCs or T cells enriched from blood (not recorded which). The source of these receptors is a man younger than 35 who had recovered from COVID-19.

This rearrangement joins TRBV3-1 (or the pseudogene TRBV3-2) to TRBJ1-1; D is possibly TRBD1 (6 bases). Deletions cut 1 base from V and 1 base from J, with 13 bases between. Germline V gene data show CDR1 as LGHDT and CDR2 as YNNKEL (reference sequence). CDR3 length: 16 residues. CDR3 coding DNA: TGTGCCAGCAGCCAAGGAACCGGGACAAGGAACACTGAAGCTTTCTTT. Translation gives CASSQGTGTRNTEAFF.

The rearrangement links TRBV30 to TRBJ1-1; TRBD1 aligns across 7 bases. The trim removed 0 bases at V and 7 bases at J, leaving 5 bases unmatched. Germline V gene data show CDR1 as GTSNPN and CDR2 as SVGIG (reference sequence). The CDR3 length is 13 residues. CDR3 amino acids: CAWSVRDSIEAFF. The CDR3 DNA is TGTGCCTGGAGTGTACGGGACAGTATTGAAGCTTTCTTT. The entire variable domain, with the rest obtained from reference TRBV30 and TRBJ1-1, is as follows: SQTIHQWPATLVQPVGSPLSLECTVEGTSNPNLYWYRQAAGRGLQLLFYSVGIGQISSEVPQNLSASRPQDRQFILSSKKLLLSDSGFYLCAWSVRDSIEAFFGQGTRLTVV.

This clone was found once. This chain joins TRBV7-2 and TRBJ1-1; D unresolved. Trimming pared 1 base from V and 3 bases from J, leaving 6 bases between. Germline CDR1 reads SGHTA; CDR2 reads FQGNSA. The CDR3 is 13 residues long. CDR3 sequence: CASSLVGDTEAFF. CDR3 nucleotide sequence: TGTGCCAGCAGCTTAGTGGGCGACACTGAAGCTTTCTTT.

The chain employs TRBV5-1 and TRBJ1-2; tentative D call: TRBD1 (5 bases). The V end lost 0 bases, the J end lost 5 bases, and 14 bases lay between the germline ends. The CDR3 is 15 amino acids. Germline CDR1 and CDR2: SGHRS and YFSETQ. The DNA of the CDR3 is TGCGCCAGCAGCTTGGGGCAGGGCAATGGATATGGCTACACCTTC. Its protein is CASSLGQGNGYGYTF.

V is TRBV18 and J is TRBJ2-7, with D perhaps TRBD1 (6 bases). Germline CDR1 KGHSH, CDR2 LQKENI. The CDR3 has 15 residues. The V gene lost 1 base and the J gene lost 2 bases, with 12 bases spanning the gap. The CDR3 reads CASSPQGVSPYEQYF. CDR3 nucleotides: TGTGCCAGCTCACCACAGGGGGTGAGCCCCTACGAGCAGTACTTC.

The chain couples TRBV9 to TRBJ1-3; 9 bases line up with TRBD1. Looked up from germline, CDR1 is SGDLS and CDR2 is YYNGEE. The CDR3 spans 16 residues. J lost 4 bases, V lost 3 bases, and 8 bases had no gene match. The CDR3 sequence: CASSGGQGAQGNTIYF. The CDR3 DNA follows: TGTGCCAGCAGCGGGGGACAGGGTGCGCAGGGAAACACCATATATTTT.

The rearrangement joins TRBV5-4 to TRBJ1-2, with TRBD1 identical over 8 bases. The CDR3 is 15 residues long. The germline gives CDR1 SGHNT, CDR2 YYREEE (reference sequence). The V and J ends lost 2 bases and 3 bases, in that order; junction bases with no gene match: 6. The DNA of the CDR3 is TGTGCCAGCAGCTTTGTCGGACAGGGAGACTATGGCTACACCTTC. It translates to CASSFVGQGDYGYTF.

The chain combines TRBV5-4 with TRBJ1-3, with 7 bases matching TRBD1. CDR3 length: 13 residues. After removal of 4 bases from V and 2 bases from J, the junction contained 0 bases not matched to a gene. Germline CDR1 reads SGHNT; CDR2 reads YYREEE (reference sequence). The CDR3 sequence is CASSRGPGNTIYF. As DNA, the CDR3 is TGTGCCAGCAGCAGGGGGCCTGGAAACACCATATATTTT.

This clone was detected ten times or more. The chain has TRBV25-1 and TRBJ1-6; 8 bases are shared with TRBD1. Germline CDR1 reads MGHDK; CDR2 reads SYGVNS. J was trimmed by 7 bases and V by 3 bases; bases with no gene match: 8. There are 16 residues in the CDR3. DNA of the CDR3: TGTGCCAGCAGTGATTGGGAACAGGGGGACAATTCACCCCTCCACTTT. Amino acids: CASSDWEQGDNSPLHF.

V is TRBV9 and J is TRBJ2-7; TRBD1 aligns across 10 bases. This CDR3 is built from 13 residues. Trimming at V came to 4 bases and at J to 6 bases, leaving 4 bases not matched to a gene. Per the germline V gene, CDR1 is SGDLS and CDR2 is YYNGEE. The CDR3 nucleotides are TGTGCCAGCAGCCCCCGGACAGGGGGCGAGCAGTACTTC. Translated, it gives CASSPRTGGEQYF.

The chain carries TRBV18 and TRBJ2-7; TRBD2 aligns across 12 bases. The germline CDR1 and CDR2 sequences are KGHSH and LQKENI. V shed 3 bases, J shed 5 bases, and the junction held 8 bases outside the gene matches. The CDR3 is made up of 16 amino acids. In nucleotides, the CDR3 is TGTGCCAGCTCACCTAGTCTAGCGGGAGGGCCCGACGAGCAGTACTTC. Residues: CASSPSLAGGPDEQYF.

CDR3 sequence (DNA): TGTGCCAGCAGCTACGATCGACAGGGGCAGGGTGGCTACACCTTC. This sequence encodes CASSYDRQGQGGYTF. This chain uses TRBV11-1 with TRBJ1-2; TRBD1 matches at 8 bases. Germline lookup yields CDR1 SGHAT and CDR2 FQDESV (reference sequence). The CDR3 covers 15 residues. V shed 4 bases and J 7 bases; nucleotides not matched to a gene: 11.

The CDR3 region has the DNA TGTGCCAGCAAAGCAATCGGGGGAGTTGGTTTTCTGGCTTTCTTT. This codes for CASKAIGGVGFLAFF. The V gene is TRBV6-5, the J gene TRBJ1-1, with D possibly being TRBD1 (5 bases). The CDR3 length is 15 residues. Trimming stripped 7 bases from V and 11 bases from J, with 26 bases between. Germline V CDR1 and CDR2: MNHEY, SVGAGI.

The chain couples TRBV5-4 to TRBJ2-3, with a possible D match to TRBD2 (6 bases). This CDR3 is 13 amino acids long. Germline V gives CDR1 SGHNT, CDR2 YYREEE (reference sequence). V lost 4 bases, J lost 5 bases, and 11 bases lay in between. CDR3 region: CASSTRLVDTQYF. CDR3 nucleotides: TGTGCCAGCAGCACACGACTAGTAGATACGCAGTATTTT.

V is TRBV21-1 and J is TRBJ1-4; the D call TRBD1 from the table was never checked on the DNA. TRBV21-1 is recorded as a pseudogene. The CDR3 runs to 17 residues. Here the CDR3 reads CASSKRQGFRTNEKLFF. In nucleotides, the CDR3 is TGTGCCAGCAGCAAACGTCAGGGATTTCGCACTAATGAAAAACTGTTTTTT.

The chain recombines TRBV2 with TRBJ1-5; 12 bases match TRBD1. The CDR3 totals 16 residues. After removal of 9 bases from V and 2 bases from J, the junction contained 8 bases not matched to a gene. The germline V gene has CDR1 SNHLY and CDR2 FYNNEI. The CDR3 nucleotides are TGTGCCAGATCCGGGACAGGGGGCGCAGGCAATCAGCCCCAGCATTTT. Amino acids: CARSGTGGAGNQPQHF.

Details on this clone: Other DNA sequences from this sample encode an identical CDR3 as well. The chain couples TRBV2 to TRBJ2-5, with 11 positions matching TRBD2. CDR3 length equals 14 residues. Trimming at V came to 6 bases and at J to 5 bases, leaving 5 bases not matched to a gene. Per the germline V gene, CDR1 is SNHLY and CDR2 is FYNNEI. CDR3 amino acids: CASRGLAVRETQYF. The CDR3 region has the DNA TGTGCCAGCAGGGGACTAGCGGTTAGGGAGACCCAGTACTTC.

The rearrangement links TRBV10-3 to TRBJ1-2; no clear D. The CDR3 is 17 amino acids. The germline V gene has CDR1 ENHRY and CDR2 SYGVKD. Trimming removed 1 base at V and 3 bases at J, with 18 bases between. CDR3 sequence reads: CAISEWDVDSEDYGYTF. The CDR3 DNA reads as TGTGCCATCAGTGAGTGGGATGTGGACTCGGAGGACTATGGCTACACCTTC.

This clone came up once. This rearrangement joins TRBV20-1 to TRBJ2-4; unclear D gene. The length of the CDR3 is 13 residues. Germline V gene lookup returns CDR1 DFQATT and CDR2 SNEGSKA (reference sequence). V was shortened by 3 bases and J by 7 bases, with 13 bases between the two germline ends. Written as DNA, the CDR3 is TGCAGTGCTAGTTTTCTCGACACTAACATTCAGTACTTC. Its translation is CSASFLDTNIQYF.

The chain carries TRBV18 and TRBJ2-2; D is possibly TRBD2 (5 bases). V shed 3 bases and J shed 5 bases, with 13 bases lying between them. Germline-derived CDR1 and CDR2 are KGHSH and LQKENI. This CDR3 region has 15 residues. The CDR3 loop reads CASSPRDPGTGELFF. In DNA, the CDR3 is TGTGCCAGCTCACCTCGCGACCCGGGAACCGGGGAGCTGTTTTTT.

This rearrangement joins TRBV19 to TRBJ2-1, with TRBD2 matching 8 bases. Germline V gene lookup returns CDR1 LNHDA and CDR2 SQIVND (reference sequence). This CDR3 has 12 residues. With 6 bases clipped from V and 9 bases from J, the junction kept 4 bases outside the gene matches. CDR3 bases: TGTGCCAGTAGCCCTAGCGGGTTTGAGCAGTTCTTC. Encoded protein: CASSPSGFEQFF.

DNA for the CDR3: TGTGCCAGCAGCGTTGGGGGGGCCCGAGAGACCCAGTACTTC. Its translation: CASSVGGARETQYF. The chain combines TRBV9 with TRBJ2-5, with D possibly being TRBD2 (7 bases). CDR1 is SGDLS, CDR2 YYNGEE, per germline. V lost 2 bases and J 4 bases, leaving 12 bases between the germline ends. This CDR3 comprises 14 residues. The complete variable domain, with remaining parts taken from reference TRBV9 and TRBJ2-5, reads DSGVTQTPKHLITATGQRVTLRCSPRSGDLSVYWYQQSLDQGLQFLIQYYNGEERAKGNILERFSAQQFPDLHSELNLSSLELGDSALYFCASSVGGARETQYFGPGTRLLVL.

In nucleotides, the CDR3 is TGTGCCAGCAGCCAGACAGCTCATTTCACTGAAGCTTTCTTT. Translation: CASSQTAHFTEAFF. The chain employs TRBV13 and TRBJ1-1; D is possibly TRBD1 (5 bases). CDR1 PRHDT and CDR2 FYEKMQ come from the germline V gene (reference sequence). Trimming took off 5 bases at V and 4 bases at J, with 14 bases between the two ends. The CDR3 runs to 14 residues.

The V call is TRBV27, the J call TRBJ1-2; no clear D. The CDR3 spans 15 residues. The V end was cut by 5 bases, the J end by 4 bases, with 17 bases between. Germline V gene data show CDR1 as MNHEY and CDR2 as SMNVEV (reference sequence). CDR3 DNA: TGTGCCAGCAGTCCCGACCCGAGGCCGGGCTATGGCTACACCTTC. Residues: CASSPDPRPGYGYTF.

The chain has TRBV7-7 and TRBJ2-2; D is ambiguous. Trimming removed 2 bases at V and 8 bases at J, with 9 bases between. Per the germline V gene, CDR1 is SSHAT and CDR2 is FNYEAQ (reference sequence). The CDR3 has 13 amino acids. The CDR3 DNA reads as TGTGCCAGCAGCTTATCCGGGTCGGGGGAGCTGTTTTTT. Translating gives CASSLSGSGELFF.